A single sample gave rise to the 9 T cell receptor beta chains below, sequenced in a study of shared clonotypes between healthy human individuals. Here immunoSEQ multiplex PCR was the method, and the copy in TCRdb shows in-frame clones only, minus some. Of roughly 450,000 clones in the sample, about four fifths are singletons; the top ten hold approximately 13%. Material for sequencing was PBMCs. These receptors all stem from a woman aged 40 to 49 in good health. Some clones in this sample may be carry-over from other donors' samples.

The chain recombines TRBV7-2 with TRBJ2-1; D not certain. The CDR3 is 14 residues long. The V gene's germline CDR1 is SGHTA and CDR2 FQGNSA. Trimming removed 7 bases at V and 0 bases at J, with 10 bases between. The CDR3 region is CASNLISSYNEQFF. The CDR3 DNA sequence: TGTGCCAGCAATCTGATTAGCTCCTACAATGAGCAGTTCTTC.

The chain uses TRBV6-1 and TRBJ2-3; 7 bases fit TRBD2. J was trimmed by 2 bases and V by 1 base; bases with no gene match: 6. This CDR3 region has 16 residues. CDR1 is MNHNS and CDR2 is SASEGT in the germline V gene. The CDR3 coding sequence is TGTGCCAGCAGTGAAGACACTAGCGTTTCCACAGATACGCAGTATTTT. Protein product: CASSEDTSVSTDTQYF.

This clone was counted once. The chain employs TRBV4-2 and TRBJ2-7; D is unresolved. Looked up from germline, CDR1 is LGHNA and CDR2 is YNFKEQ. V lost 4 bases to trimming and J lost 1 base, with 17 bases between them. This CDR3 region has 16 residues. The CDR3 is CASSPRGGVGSYEQYF. Here the CDR3 DNA reads TGTGCCAGCAGCCCACGCGGCGGTGTCGGGTCCTACGAGCAGTACTTC.

The chain recombines TRBV19 with TRBJ2-7, with 9 bases fitting TRBD1. This CDR3 region has 14 residues. The germline V gene has CDR1 LNHDA and CDR2 SQIVND (reference sequence). Losses at the gene ends were 4 bases for V and 2 bases for J; bases not matched to a gene: 3. The CDR3 spells CASSNTGGTYEQYF. CDR3 DNA: TGTGCCAGTAGTAATACAGGGGGCACCTACGAGCAGTACTTC.

This clone was recorded once. The V call is TRBV7-9, the J call TRBJ2-7; D is possibly TRBD1 or TRBD2 (5 bases each). The length of the CDR3 is 16 residues. V was cut by 5 bases and J by 0 bases, with 17 bases left in between. The germline V gene encodes CDR1 SEHNR and CDR2 FQNEAQ (reference sequence). The DNA for the CDR3 is TGTGCCAGCAGCCCTAGCACACCGACAGTCTCCTACGAGCAGTACTTC. Protein product: CASSPSTPTVSYEQYF.

The CDR3 here is CASSAVATNEKLFF. In DNA, the CDR3 is TGTGCCAGCAGTGCGGTAGCAACTAATGAAAAACTGTTTTTT. The chain couples TRBV25-1 to TRBJ1-4, with unresolved D. V lost 4 bases, J lost 0 bases, and 6 bases lay in between. The length of the CDR3 is 14 residues. Germline V lookup: CDR1 MGHDK, CDR2 SYGVNS.

The V and J genes are TRBV28 and TRBJ2-1, with 7 bases that match TRBD1. Germline V gene lookup returns CDR1 MDHEN and CDR2 SYDVKM. The length of the CDR3 is 13 residues. The V and J ends lost 8 bases and 3 bases, in that order; junction bases with no gene match: 4. CDR3 protein: CASENRGYNEQFF. CDR3 bases: TGTGCCAGCGAGAACAGGGGCTACAATGAGCAGTTCTTC.

Only one count was recorded for this clone. The CDR3 is CASSISFSGAGNTEAFF. In DNA, the CDR3 is TGTGCCAGTAGTATTTCGTTCAGCGGGGCAGGGAACACTGAAGCTTTCTTT. The V gene is TRBV19, the J gene TRBJ1-1, with D maybe TRBD1 (5 bases). Deletions cut 3 bases from V and 1 base from J, with 18 bases between. The CDR3 covers 17 residues. Germline V gives CDR1 LNHDA, CDR2 SQIVND (reference sequence).

With regard to this clone: This clone may be a read error of a much larger clone one base away. The chain recombines TRBV15 with TRBJ2-1; 7 positions agree with TRBD1. Per germline, CDR1 LNHNV and CDR2 YYDKDF (reference sequence). The CDR3 runs to 14 residues. The CDR3 DNA sequence: TGTGCCACCAGCGGAGAGGGGGCGAGTGATGAGCAGTTCTTC. Translation: CATSGEGASDEQFF.